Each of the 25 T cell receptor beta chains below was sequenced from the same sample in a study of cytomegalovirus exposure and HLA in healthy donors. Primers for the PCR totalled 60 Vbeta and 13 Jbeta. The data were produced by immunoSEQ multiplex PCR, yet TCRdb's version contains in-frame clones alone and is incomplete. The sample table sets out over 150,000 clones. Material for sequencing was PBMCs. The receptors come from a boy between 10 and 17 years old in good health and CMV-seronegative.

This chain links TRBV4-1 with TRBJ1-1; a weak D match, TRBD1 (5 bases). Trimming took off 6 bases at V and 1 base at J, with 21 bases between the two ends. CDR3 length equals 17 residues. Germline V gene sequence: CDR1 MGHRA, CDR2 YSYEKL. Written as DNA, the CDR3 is TGCGCCAGCAGTAAATTTCATGGAGGGACTGGGAACACTGAAGCTTTCTTT. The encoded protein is CASSKFHGGTGNTEAFF.

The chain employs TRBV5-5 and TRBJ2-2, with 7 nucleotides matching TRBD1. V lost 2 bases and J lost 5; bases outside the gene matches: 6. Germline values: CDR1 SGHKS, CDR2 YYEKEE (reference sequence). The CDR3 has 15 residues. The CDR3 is CASSLDRVATGELFF. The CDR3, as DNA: TGTGCCAGCAGCTTAGACAGGGTTGCGACCGGGGAGCTGTTTTTT. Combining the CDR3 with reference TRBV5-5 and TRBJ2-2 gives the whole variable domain DAGVTQSPTHLIKTRGQQVTLRCSPISGHKSVSWYQQVLGQGPQFIFQYYEKEERGRGNFPDRFSARQFPNYSSELNVNALLLGDSALYLCASSLDRVATGELFFGEGSRLTVL.

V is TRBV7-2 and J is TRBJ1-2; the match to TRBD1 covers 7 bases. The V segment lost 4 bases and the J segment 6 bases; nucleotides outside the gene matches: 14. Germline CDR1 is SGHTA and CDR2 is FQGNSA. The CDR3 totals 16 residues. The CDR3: CASSYPNEYRGDGYTF. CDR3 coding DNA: TGTGCCAGCAGCTACCCGAATGAATACAGGGGTGATGGCTACACCTTC.

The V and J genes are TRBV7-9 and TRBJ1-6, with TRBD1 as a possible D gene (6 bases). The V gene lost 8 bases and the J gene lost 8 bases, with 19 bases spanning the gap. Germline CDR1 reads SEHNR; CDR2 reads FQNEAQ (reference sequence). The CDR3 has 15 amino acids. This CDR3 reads CASFNWDKRDSPLHF. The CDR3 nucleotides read TGTGCCAGCTTCAACTGGGACAAAAGGGATTCACCCCTCCACTTT.

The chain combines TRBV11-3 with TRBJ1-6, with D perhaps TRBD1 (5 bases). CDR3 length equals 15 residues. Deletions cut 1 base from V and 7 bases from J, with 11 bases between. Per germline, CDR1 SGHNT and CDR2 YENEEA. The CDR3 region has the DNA TGTGCCAGCAGCTTAGGGTACGACAGAAATTCACCCCTCCACTTT. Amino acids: CASSLGYDRNSPLHF. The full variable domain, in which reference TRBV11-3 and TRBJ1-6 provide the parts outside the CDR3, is EAGVVQSPRYKIIEKKQPVAFWCNPISGHNTLYWYLQNLGQGPELLIRYENEEAVDDSQLPKDRFSAERLKGVDSTLKIQPAELGDSAVYLCASSLGYDRNSPLHFGNGTRLTVT.

The CDR3 region has the DNA TGTGCCAGCAGCTTCCCGGGACAGGGGACTGAAGCTTTCTTT. It is translated as CASSFPGQGTEAFF. The chain combines TRBV5-6 with TRBJ1-1; 10 bases are shared with TRBD1. The junction had 3 bases not matched to a gene; V was cut back by 2 bases and J by 5 bases. The germline V gene has CDR1 SGHDT and CDR2 YYEEEE. The length of the CDR3 is 14 residues.

The CDR3 loop is CASSFGQGSEKLFF. CDR3 DNA: TGTGCCAGCAGCTTCGGGCAGGGATCTGAAAAACTGTTTTTT. The gene calls are TRBV5-4 and TRBJ1-4; a weak D match, TRBD1 (5 bases). Germline V lookup: CDR1 SGHNT, CDR2 YYREEE (reference sequence). The ends were cut back, 2 bases at V and 7 bases at J, with 12 bases in the middle. The CDR3 consists of 14 residues.

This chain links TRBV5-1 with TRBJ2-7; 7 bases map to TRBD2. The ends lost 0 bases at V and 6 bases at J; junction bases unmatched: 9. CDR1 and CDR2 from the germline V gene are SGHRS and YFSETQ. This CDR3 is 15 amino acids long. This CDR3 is CASSLVGGDWGEQYF. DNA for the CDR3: TGCGCCAGCAGCTTGGTGGGGGGGGACTGGGGCGAGCAGTACTTC.

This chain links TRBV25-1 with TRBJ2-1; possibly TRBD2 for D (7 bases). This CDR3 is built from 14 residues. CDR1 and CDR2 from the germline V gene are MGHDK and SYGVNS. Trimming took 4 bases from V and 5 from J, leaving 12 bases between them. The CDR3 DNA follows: TGTGCCAGCAGTGTGGGCGGGGGCAACAATGAGCAGTTCTTC. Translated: CASSVGGGNNEQFF.

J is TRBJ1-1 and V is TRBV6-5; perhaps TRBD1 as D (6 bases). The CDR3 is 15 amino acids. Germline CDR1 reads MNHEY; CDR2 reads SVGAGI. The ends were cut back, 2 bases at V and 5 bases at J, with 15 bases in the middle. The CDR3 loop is CASSYELQGSTEAFF. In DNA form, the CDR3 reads TGTGCCAGCAGTTACGAGCTCCAGGGGTCGACTGAAGCTTTCTTT.

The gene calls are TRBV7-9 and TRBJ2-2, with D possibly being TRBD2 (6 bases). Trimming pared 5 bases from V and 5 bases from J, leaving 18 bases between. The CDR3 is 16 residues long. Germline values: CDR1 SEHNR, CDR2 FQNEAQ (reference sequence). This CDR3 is CASSPSAIILTGELFF. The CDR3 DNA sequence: TGTGCCAGCAGCCCTAGCGCGATTATTCTGACCGGGGAGCTGTTTTTT.

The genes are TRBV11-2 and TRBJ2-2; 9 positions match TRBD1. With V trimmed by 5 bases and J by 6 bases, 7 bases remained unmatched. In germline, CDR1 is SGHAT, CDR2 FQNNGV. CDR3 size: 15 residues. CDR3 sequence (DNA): TGTGCCAGCAGCCGACAGGGGGGTTACGCCGGGGAGCTGTTTTTT. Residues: CASSRQGGYAGELFF.

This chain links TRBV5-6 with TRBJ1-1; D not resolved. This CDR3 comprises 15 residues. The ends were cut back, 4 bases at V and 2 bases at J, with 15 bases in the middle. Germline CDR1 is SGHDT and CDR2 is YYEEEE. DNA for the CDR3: TGTGCCAGCAGCATGCTAAGGGAGGCTAACACTGAAGCTTTCTTT. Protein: CASSMLREANTEAFF.

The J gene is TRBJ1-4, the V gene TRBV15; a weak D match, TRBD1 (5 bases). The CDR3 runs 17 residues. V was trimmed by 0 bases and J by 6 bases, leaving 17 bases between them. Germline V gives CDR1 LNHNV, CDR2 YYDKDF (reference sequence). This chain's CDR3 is CATSRDTFGGFDEKLFF. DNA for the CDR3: TGTGCCACCAGCAGAGATACTTTTGGGGGGTTCGATGAAAAACTGTTTTTT. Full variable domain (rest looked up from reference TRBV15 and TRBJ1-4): DAMVIQNPRYQVTQFGKPVTLSCSQTLNHNVMYWYQQKSSQAPKLLFHYYDKDFNNEADTPDNFQSRRPNTSFCFLDIRSPGLGDTAMYLCATSRDTFGGFDEKLFFGSGTQLSVL.

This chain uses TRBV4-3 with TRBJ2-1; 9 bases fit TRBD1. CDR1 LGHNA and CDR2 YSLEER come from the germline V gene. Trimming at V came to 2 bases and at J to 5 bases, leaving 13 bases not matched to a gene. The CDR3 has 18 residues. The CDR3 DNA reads TGCGCCAGCAGCCAACGCGATGGGACAGGGATCGTCCACAATGAGCAGTTCTTC. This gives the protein CASSQRDGTGIVHNEQFF.

CDR3 protein: CASSKGVQPNQPQHF. CDR3 coding DNA: TGTGCCAGTAGTAAAGGGGTACAGCCCAATCAGCCCCAGCATTTT. V is TRBV19 and J is TRBJ1-5, with TRBD1 as a possible D gene (5 bases). Germline CDR1 reads LNHDA; CDR2 reads SQIVND (reference sequence). V was cut by 4 bases and J by 3 bases, with 13 bases left in between. The CDR3 is 15 amino acids.

The CDR3, as DNA: TGTGCCAGCAGTCTTCAGGGTATCGGCAATCAGCCCCAGCATTTT. Translated, it gives CASSLQGIGNQPQHF. This chain joins TRBV27 and TRBJ1-5, with D possibly matching TRBD1 (5 bases). The germline CDR1 and CDR2 sequences are MNHEY and SMNVEV (reference sequence). CDR3 length: 15 amino acids. V lost 5 bases, J lost 2 bases, and 13 bases lay in between.

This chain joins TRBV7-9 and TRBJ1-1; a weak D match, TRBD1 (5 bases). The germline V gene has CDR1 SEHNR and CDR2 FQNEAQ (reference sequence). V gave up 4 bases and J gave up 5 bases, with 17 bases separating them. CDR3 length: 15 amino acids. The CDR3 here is CASSWIEQEGTEAFF. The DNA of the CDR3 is TGTGCCAGCAGCTGGATAGAGCAGGAGGGGACTGAAGCTTTCTTT.

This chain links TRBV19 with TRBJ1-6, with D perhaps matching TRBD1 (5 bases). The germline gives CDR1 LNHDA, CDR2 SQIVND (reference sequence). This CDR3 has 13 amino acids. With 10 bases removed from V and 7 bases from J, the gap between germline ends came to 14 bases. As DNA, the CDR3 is TGTGCCATATCGCGGGACGTAAATTCACCCCTCCACTTT. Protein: CAISRDVNSPLHF.

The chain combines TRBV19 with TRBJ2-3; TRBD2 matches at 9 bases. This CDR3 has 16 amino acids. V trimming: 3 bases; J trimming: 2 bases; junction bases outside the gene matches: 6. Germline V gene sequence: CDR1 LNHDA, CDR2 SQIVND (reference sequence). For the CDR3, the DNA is TGTGCCAGTAGTATCACCAGCGGGGGGATCACAGATACGCAGTATTTT. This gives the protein CASSITSGGITDTQYF.

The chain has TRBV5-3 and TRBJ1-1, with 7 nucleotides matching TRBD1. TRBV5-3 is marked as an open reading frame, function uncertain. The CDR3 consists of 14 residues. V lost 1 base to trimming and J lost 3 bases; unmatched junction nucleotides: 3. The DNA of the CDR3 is TGTGCCAGAAGCTTGCCCGACAGGGACACTGAAGCTTTCTTT. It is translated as CARSLPDRDTEAFF.

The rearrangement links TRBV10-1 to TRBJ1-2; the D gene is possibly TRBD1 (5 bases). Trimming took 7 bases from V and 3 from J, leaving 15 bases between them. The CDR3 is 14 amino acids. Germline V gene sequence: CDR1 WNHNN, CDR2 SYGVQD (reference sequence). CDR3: CASKGREEHYGYTF. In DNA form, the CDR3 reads TGCGCCAGCAAGGGGAGGGAGGAGCACTATGGCTACACCTTC.

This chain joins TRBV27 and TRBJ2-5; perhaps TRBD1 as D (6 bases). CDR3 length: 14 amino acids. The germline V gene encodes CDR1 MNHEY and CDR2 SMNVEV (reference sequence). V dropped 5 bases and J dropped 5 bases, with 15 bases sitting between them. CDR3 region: CASSPRDNGETQYF. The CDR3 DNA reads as TGTGCCAGCAGTCCCCGGGACAACGGGGAGACCCAGTACTTC.

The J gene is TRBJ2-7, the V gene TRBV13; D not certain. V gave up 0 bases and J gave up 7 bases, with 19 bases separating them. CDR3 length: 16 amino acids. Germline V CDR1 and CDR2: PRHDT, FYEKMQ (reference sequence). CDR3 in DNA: TGTGCCAGCAGCTTAGGAAGGATGACATTCCTACGGGAGCAGTACTTC. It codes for CASSLGRMTFLREQYF.

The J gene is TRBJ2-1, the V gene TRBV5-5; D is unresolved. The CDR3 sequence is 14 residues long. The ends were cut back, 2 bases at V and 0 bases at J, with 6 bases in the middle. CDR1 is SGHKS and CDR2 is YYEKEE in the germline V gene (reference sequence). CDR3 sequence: CASSLSPSYNEQFF. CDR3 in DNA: TGTGCCAGCAGCTTATCTCCCTCCTACAATGAGCAGTTCTTC.